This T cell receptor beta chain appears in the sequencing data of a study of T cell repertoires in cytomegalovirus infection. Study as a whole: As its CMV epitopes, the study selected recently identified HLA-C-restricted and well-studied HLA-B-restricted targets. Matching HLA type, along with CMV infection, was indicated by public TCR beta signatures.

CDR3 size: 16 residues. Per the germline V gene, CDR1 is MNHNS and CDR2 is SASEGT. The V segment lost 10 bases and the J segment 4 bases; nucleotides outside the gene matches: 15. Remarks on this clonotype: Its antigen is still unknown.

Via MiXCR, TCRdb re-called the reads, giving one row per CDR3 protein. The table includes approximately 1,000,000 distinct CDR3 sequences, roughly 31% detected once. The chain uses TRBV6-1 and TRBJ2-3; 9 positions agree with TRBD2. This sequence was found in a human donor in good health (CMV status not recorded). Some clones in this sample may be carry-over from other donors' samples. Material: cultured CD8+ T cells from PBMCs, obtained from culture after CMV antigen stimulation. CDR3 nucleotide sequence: TGTGCCACCACCCAGAGACAGCGGGGGGCCTCAGATACGCAGTATTTT. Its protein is CATTQRQRGASDTQYF.